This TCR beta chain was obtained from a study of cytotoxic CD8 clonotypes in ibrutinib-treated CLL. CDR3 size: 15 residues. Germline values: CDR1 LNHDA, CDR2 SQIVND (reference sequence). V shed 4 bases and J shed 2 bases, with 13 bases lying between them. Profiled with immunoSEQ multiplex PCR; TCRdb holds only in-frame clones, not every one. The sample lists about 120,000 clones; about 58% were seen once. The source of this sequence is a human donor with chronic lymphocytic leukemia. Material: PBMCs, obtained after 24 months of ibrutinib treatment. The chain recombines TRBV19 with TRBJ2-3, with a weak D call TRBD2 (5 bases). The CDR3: CASSTNDYFTDTQYF. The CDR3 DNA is TGTGCCAGTAGTACCAACGACTATTTCACAGATACGCAGTATTTT.